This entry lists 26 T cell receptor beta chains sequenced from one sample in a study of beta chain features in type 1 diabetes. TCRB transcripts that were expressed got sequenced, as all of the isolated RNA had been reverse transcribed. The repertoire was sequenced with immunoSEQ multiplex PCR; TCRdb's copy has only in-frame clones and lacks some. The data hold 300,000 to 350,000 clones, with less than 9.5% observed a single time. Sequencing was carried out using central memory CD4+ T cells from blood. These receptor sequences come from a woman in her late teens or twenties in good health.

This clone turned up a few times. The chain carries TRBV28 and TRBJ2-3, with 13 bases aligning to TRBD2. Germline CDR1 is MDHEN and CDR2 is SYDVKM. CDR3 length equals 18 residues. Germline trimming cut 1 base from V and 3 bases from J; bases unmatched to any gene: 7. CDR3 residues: CASSLFGLAGVETDTQYF. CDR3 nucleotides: TGTGCCAGCAGTTTATTTGGACTAGCGGGAGTGGAGACAGATACGCAGTATTTT.

The CDR3 here is CASSPQGYEQYF. The DNA of the CDR3 is TGTGCCAGCAGCCCTCAGGGCTACGAGCAGTACTTC. The chain is built from TRBV2 and TRBJ2-7, with D possibly matching TRBD1 (5 bases). V lost 6 bases and J 3 bases, leaving 9 bases between the germline ends. Germline values: CDR1 SNHLY, CDR2 FYNNEI. This CDR3 has 12 residues.

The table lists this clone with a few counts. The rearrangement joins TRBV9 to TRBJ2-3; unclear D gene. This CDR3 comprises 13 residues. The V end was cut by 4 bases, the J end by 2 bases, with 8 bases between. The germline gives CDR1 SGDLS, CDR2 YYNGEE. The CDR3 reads CASSRLATDTQYF. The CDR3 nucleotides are TGTGCCAGCAGCCGGCTCGCCACAGATACGCAGTATTTT.

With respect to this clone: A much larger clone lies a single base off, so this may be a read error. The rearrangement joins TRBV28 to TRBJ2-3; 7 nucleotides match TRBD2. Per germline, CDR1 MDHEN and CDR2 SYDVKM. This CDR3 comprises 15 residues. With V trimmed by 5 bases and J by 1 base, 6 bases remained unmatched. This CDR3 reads CASSELARGTDTQYF. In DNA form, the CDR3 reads TGTGCCAGCAGTGAACTAGCGAGAGGCACAGATACGCAGTATTTT.

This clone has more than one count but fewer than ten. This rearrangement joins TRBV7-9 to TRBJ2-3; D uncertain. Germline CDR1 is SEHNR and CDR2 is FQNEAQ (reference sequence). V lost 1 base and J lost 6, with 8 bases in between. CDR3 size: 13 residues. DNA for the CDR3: TGTGCCAGCAGCTTAGTCTCGATGGATACGCAGTATTTT. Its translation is CASSLVSMDTQYF.

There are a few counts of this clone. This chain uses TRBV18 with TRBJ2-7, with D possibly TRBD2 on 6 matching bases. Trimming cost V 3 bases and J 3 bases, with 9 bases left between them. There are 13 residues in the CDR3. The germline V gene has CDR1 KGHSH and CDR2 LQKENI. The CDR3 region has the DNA TGTGCCAGCTCACCTCGGGGGATCTACGAGCAGTACTTC. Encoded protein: CASSPRGIYEQYF.

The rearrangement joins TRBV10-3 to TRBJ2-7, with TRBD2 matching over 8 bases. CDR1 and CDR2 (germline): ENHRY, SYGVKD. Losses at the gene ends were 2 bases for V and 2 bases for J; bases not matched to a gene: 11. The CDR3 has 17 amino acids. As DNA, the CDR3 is TGTGCCATCAGTGAGACCCCTTTAGCGGGAATGGCCTACGAGCAGTACTTC. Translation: CAISETPLAGMAYEQYF.

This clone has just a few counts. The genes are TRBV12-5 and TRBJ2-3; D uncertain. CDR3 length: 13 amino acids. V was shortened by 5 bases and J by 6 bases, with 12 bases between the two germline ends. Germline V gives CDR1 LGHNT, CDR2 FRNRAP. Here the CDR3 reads CASGPPFGDTQYF. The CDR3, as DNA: TGTGCTAGTGGTCCACCGTTTGGGGATACGCAGTATTTT.

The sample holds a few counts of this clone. CDR3 coding DNA: TGTGCCAGCAACCACAGGGGAGCGGCCCCCTACGAGCAGTACTTC. Its protein product is CASNHRGAAPYEQYF. The rearrangement joins TRBV28 to TRBJ2-7; 7 bases agree with TRBD1. Germline lookup yields CDR1 MDHEN and CDR2 SYDVKM. The trim removed 7 bases at V and 2 bases at J, leaving 11 bases unmatched. This CDR3 has 15 residues.

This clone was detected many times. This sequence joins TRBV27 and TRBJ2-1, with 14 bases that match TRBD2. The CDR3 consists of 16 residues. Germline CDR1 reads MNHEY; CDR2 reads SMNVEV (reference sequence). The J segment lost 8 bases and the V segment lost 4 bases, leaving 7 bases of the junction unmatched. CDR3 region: CASSSGLAGGTHEQFF. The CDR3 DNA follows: TGTGCCAGCAGTTCCGGACTAGCGGGAGGAACCCATGAGCAGTTCTTC.

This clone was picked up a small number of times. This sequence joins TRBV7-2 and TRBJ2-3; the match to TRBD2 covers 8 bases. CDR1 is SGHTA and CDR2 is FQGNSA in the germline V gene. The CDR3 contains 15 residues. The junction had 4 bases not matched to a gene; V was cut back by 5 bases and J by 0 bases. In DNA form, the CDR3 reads TGTGCCAGCAGCCGATCTAGCGGGAGCACAGATACGCAGTATTTT. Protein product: CASSRSSGSTDTQYF.

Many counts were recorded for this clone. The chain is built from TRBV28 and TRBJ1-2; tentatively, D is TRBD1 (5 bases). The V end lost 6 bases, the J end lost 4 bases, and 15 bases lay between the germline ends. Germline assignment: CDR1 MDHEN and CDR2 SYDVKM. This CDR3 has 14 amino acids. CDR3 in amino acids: CASRSGRVSYGYTF. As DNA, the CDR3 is TGTGCCAGCAGGTCGGGCAGGGTTAGCTATGGCTACACCTTC.

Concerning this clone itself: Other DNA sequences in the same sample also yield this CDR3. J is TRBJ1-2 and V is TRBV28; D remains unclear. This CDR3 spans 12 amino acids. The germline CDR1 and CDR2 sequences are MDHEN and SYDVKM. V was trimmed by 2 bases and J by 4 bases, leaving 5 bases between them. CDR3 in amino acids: CASSLAGYGYTF. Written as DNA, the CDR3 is TGTGCCAGCAGTTTAGCCGGCTATGGCTACACCTTC.

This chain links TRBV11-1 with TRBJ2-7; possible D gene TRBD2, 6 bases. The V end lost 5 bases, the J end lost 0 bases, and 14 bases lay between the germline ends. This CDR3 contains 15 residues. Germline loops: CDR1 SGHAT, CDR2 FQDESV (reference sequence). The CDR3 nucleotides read TGTGCCAGCAGCCCTCCGGGACTTAGCTCCTACGAGCAGTACTTC. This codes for CASSPPGLSSYEQYF.

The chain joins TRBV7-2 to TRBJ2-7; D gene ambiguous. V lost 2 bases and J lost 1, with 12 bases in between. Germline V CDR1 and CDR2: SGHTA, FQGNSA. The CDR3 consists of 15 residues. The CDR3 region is CASSLSLEWSYEQYF. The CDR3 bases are TGTGCCAGCAGCTTATCCCTCGAGTGGTCCTACGAGCAGTACTTC.

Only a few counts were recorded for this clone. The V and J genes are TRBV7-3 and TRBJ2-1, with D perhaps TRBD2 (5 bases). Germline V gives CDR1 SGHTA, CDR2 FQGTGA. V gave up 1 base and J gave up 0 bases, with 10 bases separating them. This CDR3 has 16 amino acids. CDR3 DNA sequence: TGTGCCAGCAGCTTAAGGGAGCTGAGCTCCTACAATGAGCAGTTCTTC. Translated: CASSLRELSSYNEQFF.

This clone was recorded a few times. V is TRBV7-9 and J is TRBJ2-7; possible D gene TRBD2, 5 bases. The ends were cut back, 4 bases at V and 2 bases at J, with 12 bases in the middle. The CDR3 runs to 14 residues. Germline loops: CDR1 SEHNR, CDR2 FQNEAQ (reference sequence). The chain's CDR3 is CASSSGHGAYEQYF. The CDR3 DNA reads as TGTGCCAGCAGCTCAGGCCACGGGGCCTACGAGCAGTACTTC.

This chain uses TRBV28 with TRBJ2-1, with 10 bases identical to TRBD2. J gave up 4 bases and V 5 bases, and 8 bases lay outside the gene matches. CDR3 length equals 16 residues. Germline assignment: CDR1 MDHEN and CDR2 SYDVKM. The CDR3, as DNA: TGTGCCAGCAGTCCCCGGACTAGCGGAAGATACAATGAGCAGTTCTTC. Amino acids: CASSPRTSGRYNEQFF.

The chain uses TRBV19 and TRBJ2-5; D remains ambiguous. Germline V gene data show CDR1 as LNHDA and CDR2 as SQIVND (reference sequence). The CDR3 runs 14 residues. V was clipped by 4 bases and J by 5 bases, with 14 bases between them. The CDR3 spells CASSTSTHVETQYF. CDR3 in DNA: TGTGCCAGTAGTACGTCAACCCACGTTGAGACCCAGTACTTC.

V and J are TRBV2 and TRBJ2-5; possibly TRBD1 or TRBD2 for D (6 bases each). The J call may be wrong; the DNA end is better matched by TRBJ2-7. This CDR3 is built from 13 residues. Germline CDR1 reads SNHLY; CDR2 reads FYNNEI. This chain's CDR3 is CASSPGAMDEQYF. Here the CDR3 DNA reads TGTGCCAGCAGTCCGGGGGCGATGGACGAGCAGTACTTC.

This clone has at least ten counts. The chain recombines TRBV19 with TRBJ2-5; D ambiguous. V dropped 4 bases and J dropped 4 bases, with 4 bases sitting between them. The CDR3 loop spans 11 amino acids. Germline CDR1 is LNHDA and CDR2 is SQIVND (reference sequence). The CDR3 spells CASSRGETQYF. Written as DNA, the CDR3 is TGTGCCAGTAGTAGGGGAGAGACCCAGTACTTC.

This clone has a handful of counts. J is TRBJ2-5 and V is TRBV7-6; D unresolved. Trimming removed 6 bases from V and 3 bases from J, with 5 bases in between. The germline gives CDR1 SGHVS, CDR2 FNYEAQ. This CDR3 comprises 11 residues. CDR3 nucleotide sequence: TGTGCCAGCAGGGTTGAAGAGACCCAGTACTTC. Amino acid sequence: CASRVEETQYF.

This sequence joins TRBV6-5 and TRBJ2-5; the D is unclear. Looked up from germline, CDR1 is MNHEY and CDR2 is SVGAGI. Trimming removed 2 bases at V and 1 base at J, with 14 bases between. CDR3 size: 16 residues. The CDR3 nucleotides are TGTGCCAGCAGTTACACCCCGAGACGAGCCCAAGAGACCCAGTACTTC. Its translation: CASSYTPRRAQETQYF.

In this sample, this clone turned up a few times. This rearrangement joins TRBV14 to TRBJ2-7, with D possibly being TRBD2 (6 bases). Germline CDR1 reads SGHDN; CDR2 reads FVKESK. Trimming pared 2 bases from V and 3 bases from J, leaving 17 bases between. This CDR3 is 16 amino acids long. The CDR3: CASSQPGSGLLYEQYF. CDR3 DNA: TGTGCCAGCAGCCAACCTGGGTCGGGACTCCTCTACGAGCAGTACTTC.

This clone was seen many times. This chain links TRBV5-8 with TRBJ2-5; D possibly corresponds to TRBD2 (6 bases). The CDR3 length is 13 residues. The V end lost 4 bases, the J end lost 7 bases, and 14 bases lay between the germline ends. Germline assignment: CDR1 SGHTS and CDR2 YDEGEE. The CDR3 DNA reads TGTGCCAGCAGCCGGGCGGGGAAGGGGACCCAGTACTTC. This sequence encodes CASSRAGKGTQYF.

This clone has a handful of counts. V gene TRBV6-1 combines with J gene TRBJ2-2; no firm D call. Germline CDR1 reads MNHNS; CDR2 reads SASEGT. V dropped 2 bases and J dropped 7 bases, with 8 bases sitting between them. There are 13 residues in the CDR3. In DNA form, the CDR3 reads TGTGCCAGCAGTGAATCATGGATCGGGGAGCTGTTTTTT. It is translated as CASSESWIGELFF.